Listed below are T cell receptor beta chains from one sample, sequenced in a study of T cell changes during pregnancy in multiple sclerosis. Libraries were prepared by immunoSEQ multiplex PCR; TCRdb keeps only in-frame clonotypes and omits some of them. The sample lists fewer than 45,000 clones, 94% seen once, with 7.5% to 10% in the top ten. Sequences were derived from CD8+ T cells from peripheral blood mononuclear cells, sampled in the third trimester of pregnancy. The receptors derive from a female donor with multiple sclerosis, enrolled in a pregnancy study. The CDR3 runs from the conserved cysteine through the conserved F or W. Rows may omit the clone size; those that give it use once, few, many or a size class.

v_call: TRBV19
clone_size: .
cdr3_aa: CASSLGTSLGRETQYF

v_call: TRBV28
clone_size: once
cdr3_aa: CASSPKPTGYQPQHF

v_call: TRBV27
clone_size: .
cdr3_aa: CASRGGGYYNEQFF

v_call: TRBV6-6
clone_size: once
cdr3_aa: CASSNLGVSGNTIYF

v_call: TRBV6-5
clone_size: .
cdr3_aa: CASSRQAGELFF

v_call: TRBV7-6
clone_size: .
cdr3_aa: CASSLDDRGGTYNEQFF

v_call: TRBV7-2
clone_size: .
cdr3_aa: CASSPRHPSNQPQHF

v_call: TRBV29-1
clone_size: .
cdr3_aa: CSVGLGLTGELFF

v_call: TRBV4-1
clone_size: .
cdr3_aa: CASSQVGGDQPQHF

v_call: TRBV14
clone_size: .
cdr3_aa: CASSQLEGAVEQYF

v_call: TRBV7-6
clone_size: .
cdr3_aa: CASRDLGTSGTDTQYF

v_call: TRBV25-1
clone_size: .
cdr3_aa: CASSERGSLGTGELFF